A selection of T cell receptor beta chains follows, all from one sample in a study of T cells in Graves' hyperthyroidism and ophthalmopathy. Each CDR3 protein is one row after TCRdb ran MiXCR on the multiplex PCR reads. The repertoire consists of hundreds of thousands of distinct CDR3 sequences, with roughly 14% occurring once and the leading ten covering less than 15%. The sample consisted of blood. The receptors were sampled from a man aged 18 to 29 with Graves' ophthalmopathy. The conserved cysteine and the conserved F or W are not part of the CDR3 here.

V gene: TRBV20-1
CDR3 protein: SARTGYGYT

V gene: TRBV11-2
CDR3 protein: ASTWWRSRINEQF

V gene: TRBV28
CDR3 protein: ASSLLAGGAANIQY

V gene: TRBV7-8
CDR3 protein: ASSLVLAGALQETQY

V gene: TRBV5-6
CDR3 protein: ASSLEYTEAF

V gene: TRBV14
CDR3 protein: ASSQGAGGNIQY

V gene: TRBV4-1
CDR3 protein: ASSQEPRTANYGYT

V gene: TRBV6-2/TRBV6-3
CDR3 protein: ASSYEDPFYGYT

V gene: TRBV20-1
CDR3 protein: SAGRGKNSPLH

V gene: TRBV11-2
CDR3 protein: ASSLPGAGGDTQY

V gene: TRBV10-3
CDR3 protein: AISELSGGAGDEQY

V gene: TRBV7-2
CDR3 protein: ASSNSGGNEQF

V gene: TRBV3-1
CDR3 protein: ASSQDASPVPFGEQY

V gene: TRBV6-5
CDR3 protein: ASSYVDRLNTEAF

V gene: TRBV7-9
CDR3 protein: AGSIREQF